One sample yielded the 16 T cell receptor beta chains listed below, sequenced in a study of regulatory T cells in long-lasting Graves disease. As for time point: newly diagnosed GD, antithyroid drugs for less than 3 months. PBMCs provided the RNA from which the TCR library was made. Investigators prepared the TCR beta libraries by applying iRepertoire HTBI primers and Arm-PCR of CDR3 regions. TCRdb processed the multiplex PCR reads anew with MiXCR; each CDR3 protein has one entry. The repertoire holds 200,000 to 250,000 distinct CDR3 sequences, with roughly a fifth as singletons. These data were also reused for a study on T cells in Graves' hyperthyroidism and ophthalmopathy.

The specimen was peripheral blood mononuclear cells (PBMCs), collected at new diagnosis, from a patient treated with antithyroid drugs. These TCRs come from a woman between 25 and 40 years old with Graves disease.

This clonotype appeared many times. Here the CDR3 DNA reads TGTGCCAGCAGGCGGACTAGTGCCGAGCAGTACTTC. Protein sequence: CASRRTSAEQYF. V gene TRBV2 combines with J gene TRBJ2-7; TRBD2 agrees at 7 bases. Germline CDR1 and CDR2: SNHLY and FYNNEI. V was pared by 6 bases and J by 6 bases, with 5 bases of the junction left unmatched. CDR3 size: 12 residues.

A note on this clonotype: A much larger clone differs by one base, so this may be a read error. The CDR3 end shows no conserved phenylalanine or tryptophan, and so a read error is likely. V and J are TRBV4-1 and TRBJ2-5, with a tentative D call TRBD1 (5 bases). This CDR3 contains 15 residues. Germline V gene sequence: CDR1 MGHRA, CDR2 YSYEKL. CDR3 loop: CASSQVWGNQETQYL. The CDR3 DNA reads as TGTGCCAGCAGCCAAGTCTGGGGCAACCAAGAGACCCAGTACCTC.

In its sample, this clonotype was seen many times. The CDR3 DNA is TGTGCCAGCAGCCCGGTCGGGGGCTATGGCTACACCTTC. Residues: CASSPVGGYGYTF. The chain carries TRBV7-9 and TRBJ1-2; D might be TRBD1 (5 bases). The CDR3 totals 13 residues. Trimming took off 5 bases at V and 4 bases at J, with 11 bases between the two ends. Germline V gives CDR1 SEHNR, CDR2 FQNEAQ (reference sequence). The full variable domain, its missing parts supplied by reference TRBV7-9 and TRBJ1-2, is DTGVSQNPRHKITKRGQNVTFRCDPISEHNRLYWYRQTLGQGPEFLTYFQNEAQLEKSRLLSDRFSAERPKGSFSTLEIQRTEQGDSAMYLCASSPVGGYGYTFGSGTRLTVV.

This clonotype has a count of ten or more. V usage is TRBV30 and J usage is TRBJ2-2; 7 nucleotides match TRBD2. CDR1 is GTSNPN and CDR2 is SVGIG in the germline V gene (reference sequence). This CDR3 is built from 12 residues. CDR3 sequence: CASRLAAGELFF. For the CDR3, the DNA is TGTGCATCACGGCTAGCGGCCGGGGAGCTGTTTTTT.

The CDR3 is CASAWRRGDREQYF. Written as DNA, the CDR3 is TGTGCCAGCGCCTGGAGGCGAGGGGACCGCGAGCAGTACTTC. The gene calls are TRBV11-2 and TRBJ2-7; D is tentatively TRBD1 or TRBD2 (5 bases each). Germline V lookup: CDR1 SGHAT, CDR2 FQNNGV. There are 14 residues in the CDR3. V was pared by 8 bases and J by 6 bases, with 20 bases between.

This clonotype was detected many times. CDR3 sequence (DNA): TGTGCTAGTGGTTTGGGGACTAGCGGGGAAGAGACCCAGTACTTC. This translates into CASGLGTSGEETQYF. The chain couples TRBV12-5 to TRBJ2-5; 12 bases agree with TRBD2. V shed 1 base and J 3 bases; nucleotides not matched to a gene: 0. The V gene's germline CDR1 is LGHNT and CDR2 FRNRAP. The CDR3 contains 15 residues.

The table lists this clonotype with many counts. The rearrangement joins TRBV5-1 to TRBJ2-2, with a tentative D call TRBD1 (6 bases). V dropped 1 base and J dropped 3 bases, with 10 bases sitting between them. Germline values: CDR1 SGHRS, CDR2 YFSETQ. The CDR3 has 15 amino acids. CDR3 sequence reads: CASSLNRADTGELFF. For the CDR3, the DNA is TGCGCCAGCAGCTTGAACAGGGCGGACACCGGGGAGCTGTTTTTT.

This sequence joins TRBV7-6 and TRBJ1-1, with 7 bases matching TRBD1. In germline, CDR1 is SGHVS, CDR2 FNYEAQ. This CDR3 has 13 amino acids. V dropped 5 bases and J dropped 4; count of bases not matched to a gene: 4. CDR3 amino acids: CASSAGQATEAFF. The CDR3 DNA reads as TGTGCCAGCAGCGCTGGACAGGCCACTGAAGCTTTCTTT.

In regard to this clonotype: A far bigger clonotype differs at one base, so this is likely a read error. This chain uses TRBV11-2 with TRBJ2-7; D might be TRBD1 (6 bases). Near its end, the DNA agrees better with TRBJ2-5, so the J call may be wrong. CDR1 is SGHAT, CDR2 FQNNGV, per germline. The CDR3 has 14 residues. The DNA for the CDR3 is TGTGCCAGCAGCTCCCACAGGGAACGAGAGACCCAGTACTTC. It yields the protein CASSSHRERETQYF.

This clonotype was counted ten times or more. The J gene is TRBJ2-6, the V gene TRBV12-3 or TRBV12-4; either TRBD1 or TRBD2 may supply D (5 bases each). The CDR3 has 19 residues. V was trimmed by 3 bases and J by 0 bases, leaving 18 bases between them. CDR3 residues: CASSLGPVGVGSGANVLTF. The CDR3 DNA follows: TGTGCCAGCAGTTTGGGCCCGGTGGGGGTCGGCTCTGGGGCCAACGTCCTGACTTTC.

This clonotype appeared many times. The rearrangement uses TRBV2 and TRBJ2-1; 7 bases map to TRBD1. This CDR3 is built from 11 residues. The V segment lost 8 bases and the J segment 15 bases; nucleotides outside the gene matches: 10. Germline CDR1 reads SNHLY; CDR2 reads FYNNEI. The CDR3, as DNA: TGTGCCAGCGGAGCCACAGGGGTTTGGTTCTTC. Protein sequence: CASGATGVWFF. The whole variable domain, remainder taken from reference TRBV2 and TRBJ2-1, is EPEVTQTPSHQVTQMGQEVILRCVPISNHLYFYWYRQILGQKVEFLVSFYNNEISEKSEIFDDQFSVERPDGSNFTLKIRSTKLEDSAMYFCASGATGVWFFGPGTRLTVL.

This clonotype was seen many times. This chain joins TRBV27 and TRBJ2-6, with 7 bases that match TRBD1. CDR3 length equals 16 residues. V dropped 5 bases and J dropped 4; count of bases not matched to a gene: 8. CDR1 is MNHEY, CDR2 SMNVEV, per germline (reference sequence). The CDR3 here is CASSRQGASGANVLTF. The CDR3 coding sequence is TGTGCCAGCAGTAGACAGGGTGCCTCGGGGGCCAACGTCCTGACTTTC.

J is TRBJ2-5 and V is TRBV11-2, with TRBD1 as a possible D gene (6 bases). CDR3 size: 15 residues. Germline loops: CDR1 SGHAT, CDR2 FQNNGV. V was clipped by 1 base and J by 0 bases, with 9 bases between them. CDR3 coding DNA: TGTGCCAGCAGCTTAGCAGGACAGAACCAAGAGACCCAGTACTTC. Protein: CASSLAGQNQETQYF.

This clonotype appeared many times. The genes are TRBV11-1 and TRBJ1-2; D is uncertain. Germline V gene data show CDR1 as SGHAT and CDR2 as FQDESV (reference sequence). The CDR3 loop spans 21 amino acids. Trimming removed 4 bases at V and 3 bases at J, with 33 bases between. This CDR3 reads CASSSLGRRRAKTSLDYGYTF. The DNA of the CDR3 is TGTGCCAGCAGCTCGTTAGGCCGTAGGAGGGCAAAGACGTCCCTGGACTATGGCTACACCTTC.

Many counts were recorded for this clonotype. CDR3 sequence: CASRFTGGGQPQHF. For the CDR3, the DNA is TGTGCCAGCAGATTTACAGGGGGAGGTCAGCCCCAGCATTTT. The rearrangement uses TRBV28 and TRBJ1-5; 8 positions match TRBD1. Germline V gives CDR1 MDHEN, CDR2 SYDVKM. The CDR3 runs to 14 residues. Trimming removed 6 bases from V and 6 bases from J; junction bases left unmatched: 7.

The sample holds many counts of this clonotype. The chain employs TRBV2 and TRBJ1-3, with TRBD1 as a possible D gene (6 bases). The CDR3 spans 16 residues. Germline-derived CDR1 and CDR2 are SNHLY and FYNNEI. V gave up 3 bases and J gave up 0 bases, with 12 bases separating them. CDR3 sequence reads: CASSDSRTVSGNTIYF. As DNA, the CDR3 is TGTGCCAGCAGTGACTCGAGGACAGTCTCTGGAAACACCATATATTTT.